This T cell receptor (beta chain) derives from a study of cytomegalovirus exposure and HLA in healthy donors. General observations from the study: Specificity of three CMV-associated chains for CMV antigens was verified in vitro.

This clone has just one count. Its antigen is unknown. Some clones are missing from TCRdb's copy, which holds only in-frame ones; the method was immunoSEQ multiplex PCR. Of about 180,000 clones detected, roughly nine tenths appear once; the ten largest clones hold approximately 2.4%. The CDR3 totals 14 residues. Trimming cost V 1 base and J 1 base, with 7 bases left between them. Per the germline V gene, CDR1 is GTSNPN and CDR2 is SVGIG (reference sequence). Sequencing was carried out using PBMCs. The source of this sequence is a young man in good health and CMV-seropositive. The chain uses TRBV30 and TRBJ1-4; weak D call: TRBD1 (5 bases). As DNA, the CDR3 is TGTGCCTGGAGTGCGGGGGAAACTAATGAAAAACTGTTTTTT. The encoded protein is CAWSAGETNEKLFF.